The 19 T cell receptor beta chains listed next were all sequenced from one sample in a study of blood T cell repertoires in COVID-19. The assay was immunoSEQ multiplex PCR, and TCRdb's table has in-frame clones only and misses some. The repertoire holds about 85,000 clones, with roughly four fifths as singletons. Sequencing was done on a sample of peripheral blood. These receptor sequences come from a woman older than 75 with acute or convalescent COVID-19.

The rearrangement joins TRBV21-1 to TRBJ2-3; the D call of TRBD2 is as the table states it, not checked on the DNA. TRBV21-1 is a known pseudogene. This CDR3 has 17 amino acids. The CDR3 DNA reads TGTGCCAGCAGCAAAGGCCAAGCGGGCTCCTACACAGATACGCAGTATTTT. Translation: CASSKGQAGSYTDTQYF.

The chain couples TRBV10-2 to TRBJ1-1, with D possibly being TRBD1 (6 bases). Germline V gene data show CDR1 as WSHSY and CDR2 as SAAADI. This CDR3 comprises 13 residues. Trimming stripped 8 bases from V and 0 bases from J, with 10 bases between. CDR3 residues: CASWDTLNTEAFF. The CDR3 coding sequence is TGCGCCAGCTGGGACACCTTGAACACTGAAGCTTTCTTT.

The V call is TRBV4-2, the J call TRBJ2-2, with 9 nucleotides matching TRBD2. With V trimmed by 1 base and J by 5 bases, 5 bases remained unmatched. Germline V gene lookup returns CDR1 LGHNA and CDR2 YNFKEQ. This CDR3 has 16 residues. The CDR3 loop reads CASSQALAGWTGELFF. The CDR3 coding sequence is TGTGCCAGCAGCCAAGCTCTAGCGGGATGGACCGGGGAGCTGTTTTTT.

This clone turned up a few times. The germline gene is not matched at one end of the junction; a read error may be the cause. The J gene is TRBJ1-1, the V gene TRBV6-5; the D is unclear. CDR1 is MNHEY, CDR2 SVGAGI, per germline. The CDR3 totals 15 residues. The CDR3 DNA reads as TGTGCCAGCAGTGACTCGTGGGCACCCCGGACTGAAGCTTTCTTT. It codes for CASSDSWAPRTEAFF.

V usage is TRBV14 and J usage is TRBJ2-6; D may be TRBD1 (5 bases). This CDR3 comprises 14 residues. The V end lost 1 base, the J end lost 5 bases, and 6 bases lay between the germline ends. Germline V CDR1 and CDR2: SGHDN, FVKESK. CDR3 sequence (DNA): TGTGCCAGCAGCCAAGGGGGCTGGGCCAACGTCCTGACTTTC. Protein: CASSQGGWANVLTF.

The gene calls are TRBV18 and TRBJ1-2, with 7 nucleotides matching TRBD1. Germline lookup yields CDR1 KGHSH and CDR2 LQKENI. V lost 6 bases, J lost 8 bases, and 6 bases stayed unmatched. The CDR3 extends over 12 amino acids. The chain's CDR3 is CASSRDREGYTF. In DNA, the CDR3 is TGTGCCAGCTCCAGAGACAGGGAGGGCTACACCTTC.

This chain connects TRBV9 to TRBJ2-1, with TRBD2 identical over 9 bases. Germline V gene lookup returns CDR1 SGDLS and CDR2 YYNGEE. The junction had 12 bases not matched to a gene; V was cut back by 3 bases and J by 8 bases. The CDR3 consists of 16 residues. The CDR3 DNA is TGTGCCAGCAGCGACCTGGCGGGCGGGGGGGCTCATGAGCAGTTCTTC. The encoded protein is CASSDLAGGGAHEQFF. Complete variable domain (other parts from reference TRBV9 and TRBJ2-1): DSGVTQTPKHLITATGQRVTLRCSPRSGDLSVYWYQQSLDQGLQFLIQYYNGEERAKGNILERFSAQQFPDLHSELNLSSLELGDSALYFCASSDLAGGGAHEQFFGPGTRLTVL.

The V and J genes are TRBV7-9 and TRBJ2-3, with D uncertain. CDR1 is SEHNR and CDR2 is FQNEAQ in the germline V gene (reference sequence). Trimming removed 5 bases at V and 6 bases at J, with 9 bases between. The CDR3 is 12 amino acids. The CDR3 DNA sequence: TGTGCCAGCAGCCCGACTTCGGATACGCAGTATTTT. Encoded protein: CASSPTSDTQYF. Filled out from reference TRBV7-9 and TRBJ2-3, the complete variable domain reads DTGVSQNPRHKITKRGQNVTFRCDPISEHNRLYWYRQTLGQGPEFLTYFQNEAQLEKSRLLSDRFSAERPKGSFSTLEIQRTEQGDSAMYLCASSPTSDTQYFGPGTRLTVL.

V gene TRBV6-5 combines with J gene TRBJ1-1, with 8 bases that match TRBD1. CDR1 is MNHEY, CDR2 SVGAGI, per germline. The V gene end was trimmed by 6 bases and the J gene end by 0 bases; junction bases not matched to a gene: 3. The CDR3 covers 14 residues. The CDR3 bases are TGTGCCAGCAGCCTGGGACAGGTGAACACTGAAGCTTTCTTT. Translating gives CASSLGQVNTEAFF.

The chain joins TRBV6-6 to TRBJ2-7, with TRBD1 identical over 10 bases. From germline, CDR1 is MNHNY and CDR2 SVGAGI (reference sequence). V lost 6 bases, J lost 5 bases, and 10 bases stayed unmatched. CDR3 length: 15 residues. DNA for the CDR3: TGTGCCAGCAGCCGCCCGGACAGGGGGATCGACGAGCAGTACTTC. Translating it yields CASSRPDRGIDEQYF.

The rearrangement uses TRBV5-6 and TRBJ1-6; D remains unclear. CDR1 SGHDT and CDR2 YYEEEE come from the germline V gene. The length of the CDR3 is 16 residues. Trimming took 2 bases from V and 0 from J, leaving 9 bases between them. CDR3 region: CASSFMQDSYNSPLHF. The CDR3 nucleotides are TGTGCCAGCAGCTTTATGCAGGACTCCTATAATTCACCCCTCCACTTT.

The gene calls are TRBV5-1 and TRBJ2-5; D ambiguous. V was trimmed by 5 bases and J by 5 bases, leaving 16 bases between them. The CDR3 spans 14 residues. The germline gives CDR1 SGHRS, CDR2 YFSETQ. CDR3 coding DNA: TGCGCCAGCAGATCAAGTGGTGGCCTGGAGACCCAGTACTTC. Its translation is CASRSSGGLETQYF.

The J gene is TRBJ1-1, the V gene TRBV7-8, with D possibly TRBD1 on 5 matching bases. V lost 5 bases and J 5 bases, leaving 18 bases between the germline ends. CDR3 size: 15 residues. In germline, CDR1 is SGHVS, CDR2 FQNEAQ. The CDR3 coding sequence is TGTGCCAGCAGCCTAACAGGAATTCTAGGGACTGAAGCTTTCTTT. The encoded protein is CASSLTGILGTEAFF.

The chain employs TRBV19 and TRBJ2-1, with no clear D. CDR3 length: 18 residues. CDR1 and CDR2 from the germline V gene are LNHDA and SQIVND (reference sequence). V lost 4 bases, J lost 0 bases, and 19 bases lay in between. DNA for the CDR3: TGTGCCAGTAGTAATCGACCGCCAGAGGTGAGCTCCTACAATGAGCAGTTCTTC. Amino acid sequence: CASSNRPPEVSSYNEQFF.

V gene TRBV28 combines with J gene TRBJ2-7, with 11 bases aligning to TRBD2. CDR1 is MDHEN and CDR2 is SYDVKM in the germline V gene. The CDR3 loop spans 15 amino acids. V was pared by 8 bases and J by 6 bases, with 12 bases of the junction left unmatched. The CDR3 DNA reads TGTGCCAGCGGGCGGTTACTAGCGGGAGCGTCCGAGCAGTACTTC. Translating it yields CASGRLLAGASEQYF.

This clone was recorded only once. The chain is built from TRBV28 and TRBJ2-7, with D perhaps TRBD1 (6 bases). V lost 7 bases and J 4 bases, leaving 14 bases between the germline ends. Germline CDR1 MDHEN, CDR2 SYDVKM. The CDR3 extends over 13 amino acids. The CDR3 sequence is CASTNREKYEQYF. Written as DNA, the CDR3 is TGTGCCAGCACTAACAGGGAGAAGTACGAGCAGTACTTC. Full variable domain (rest looked up from reference TRBV28 and TRBJ2-7): DVKVTQSSRYLVKRTGEKVFLECVQDMDHENMFWYRQDPGLGLRLIYFSYDVKMKEKGDIPEGYSVSREKKERFSLILESASTNQTSMYLCASTNREKYEQYFGPGTRLTVT.

The V call is TRBV18, the J call TRBJ1-6; perhaps TRBD1 as D (5 bases). Trimming stripped 2 bases from V and 5 bases from J, with 7 bases between. Germline V gene lookup returns CDR1 KGHSH and CDR2 LQKENI. The CDR3 totals 14 residues. The CDR3 DNA reads as TGTGCCAGCTCACCAGGGGCAGATAATTCACCCCTCCACTTT. It codes for CASSPGADNSPLHF.

This chain uses TRBV7-2 with TRBJ2-2; TRBD1 aligns across 8 bases. CDR1 is SGHTA and CDR2 is FQGNSA in the germline V gene. V was clipped by 5 bases and J by 8 bases; unmatched bases: 7. This CDR3 is 14 amino acids long. Here the CDR3 reads CASSPQGAQGELFF. Written as DNA, the CDR3 is TGTGCCAGCAGCCCGCAGGGGGCGCAAGGGGAGCTGTTTTTT. Supplemented by reference TRBV7-2 and TRBJ2-2, the full variable domain reads GAGVSQSPSNKVTEKGKDVELRCDPISGHTALYWYRQSLGQGLEFLIYFQGNSAPDKSGLPSDRFSAERTGGSVSTLTIQRTQQEDSAVYLCASSPQGAQGELFFGEGSRLTVL.

The V and J genes are TRBV19 and TRBJ1-2, with 9 bases lining up with TRBD1. Germline V gene sequence: CDR1 LNHDA, CDR2 SQIVND (reference sequence). CDR3 size: 17 residues. V lost 6 bases to trimming and J lost 4 bases; unmatched junction nucleotides: 15. CDR3 nucleotides: TGTGCCAGTAGCTTTCGCCTGGGACAGGGAATTTTCTATGGCTACACCTTC. Its translation is CASSFRLGQGIFYGYTF.